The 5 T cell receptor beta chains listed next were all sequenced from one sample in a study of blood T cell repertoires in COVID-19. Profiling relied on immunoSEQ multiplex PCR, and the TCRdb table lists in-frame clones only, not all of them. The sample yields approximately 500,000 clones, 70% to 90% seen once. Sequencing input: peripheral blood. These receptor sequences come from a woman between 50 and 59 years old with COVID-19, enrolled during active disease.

Here the CDR3 DNA reads TGTGCCAGCAAAGAGGGACAAATCAATCAGCCCCAGCATTTT. Its translation is CASKEGQINQPQHF. This chain connects TRBV6-6 to TRBJ1-5, with D possibly being TRBD1 (6 bases). Germline V gene data show CDR1 as MNHNY and CDR2 as SVGAGI (reference sequence). V lost 7 bases to trimming and J lost 3 bases, with 13 bases between them. The CDR3 length is 14 residues.

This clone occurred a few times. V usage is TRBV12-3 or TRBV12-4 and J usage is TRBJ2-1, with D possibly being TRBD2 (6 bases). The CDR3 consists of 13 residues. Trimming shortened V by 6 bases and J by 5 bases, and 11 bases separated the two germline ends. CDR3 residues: CASSFWGDNEQFF. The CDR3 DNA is TGTGCCAGCAGCTTCTGGGGGGACAATGAGCAGTTCTTC.

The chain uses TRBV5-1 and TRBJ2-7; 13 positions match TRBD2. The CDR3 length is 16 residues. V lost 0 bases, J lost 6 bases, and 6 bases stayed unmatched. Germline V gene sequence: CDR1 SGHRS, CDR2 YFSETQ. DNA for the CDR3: TGCGCCAGCAGCTTGGCACTAGCGGGGGGGCAGTTCGAGCAGTACTTC. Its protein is CASSLALAGGQFEQYF. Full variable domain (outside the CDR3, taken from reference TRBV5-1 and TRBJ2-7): KAGVTQTPRYLIKTRGQQVTLSCSPISGHRSVSWYQQTPGQGLQFLFEYFSETQRNKGNFPGRFSGRQFSNSRSEMNVSTLELGDSALYLCASSLALAGGQFEQYFGPGTRLTVT.

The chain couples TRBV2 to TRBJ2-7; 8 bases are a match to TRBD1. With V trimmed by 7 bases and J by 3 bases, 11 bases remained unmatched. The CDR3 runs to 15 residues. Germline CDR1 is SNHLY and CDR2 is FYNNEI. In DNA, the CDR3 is TGTGCCAGCAAGGCGGGACAGGTTCGCCACTACGAGCAGTACTTC. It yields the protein CASKAGQVRHYEQYF. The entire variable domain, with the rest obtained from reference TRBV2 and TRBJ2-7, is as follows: EPEVTQTPSHQVTQMGQEVILRCVPISNHLYFYWYRQILGQKVEFLVSFYNNEISEKSEIFDDQFSVERPDGSNFTLKIRSTKLEDSAMYFCASKAGQVRHYEQYFGPGTRLTVT.

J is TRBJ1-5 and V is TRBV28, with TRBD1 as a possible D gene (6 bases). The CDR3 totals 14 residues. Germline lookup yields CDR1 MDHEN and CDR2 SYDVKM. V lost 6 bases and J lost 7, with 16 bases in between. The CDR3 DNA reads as TGTGCCAGCAGCCCGGGACACAGCTCCCAGCCCCAGCATTTT. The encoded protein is CASSPGHSSQPQHF.